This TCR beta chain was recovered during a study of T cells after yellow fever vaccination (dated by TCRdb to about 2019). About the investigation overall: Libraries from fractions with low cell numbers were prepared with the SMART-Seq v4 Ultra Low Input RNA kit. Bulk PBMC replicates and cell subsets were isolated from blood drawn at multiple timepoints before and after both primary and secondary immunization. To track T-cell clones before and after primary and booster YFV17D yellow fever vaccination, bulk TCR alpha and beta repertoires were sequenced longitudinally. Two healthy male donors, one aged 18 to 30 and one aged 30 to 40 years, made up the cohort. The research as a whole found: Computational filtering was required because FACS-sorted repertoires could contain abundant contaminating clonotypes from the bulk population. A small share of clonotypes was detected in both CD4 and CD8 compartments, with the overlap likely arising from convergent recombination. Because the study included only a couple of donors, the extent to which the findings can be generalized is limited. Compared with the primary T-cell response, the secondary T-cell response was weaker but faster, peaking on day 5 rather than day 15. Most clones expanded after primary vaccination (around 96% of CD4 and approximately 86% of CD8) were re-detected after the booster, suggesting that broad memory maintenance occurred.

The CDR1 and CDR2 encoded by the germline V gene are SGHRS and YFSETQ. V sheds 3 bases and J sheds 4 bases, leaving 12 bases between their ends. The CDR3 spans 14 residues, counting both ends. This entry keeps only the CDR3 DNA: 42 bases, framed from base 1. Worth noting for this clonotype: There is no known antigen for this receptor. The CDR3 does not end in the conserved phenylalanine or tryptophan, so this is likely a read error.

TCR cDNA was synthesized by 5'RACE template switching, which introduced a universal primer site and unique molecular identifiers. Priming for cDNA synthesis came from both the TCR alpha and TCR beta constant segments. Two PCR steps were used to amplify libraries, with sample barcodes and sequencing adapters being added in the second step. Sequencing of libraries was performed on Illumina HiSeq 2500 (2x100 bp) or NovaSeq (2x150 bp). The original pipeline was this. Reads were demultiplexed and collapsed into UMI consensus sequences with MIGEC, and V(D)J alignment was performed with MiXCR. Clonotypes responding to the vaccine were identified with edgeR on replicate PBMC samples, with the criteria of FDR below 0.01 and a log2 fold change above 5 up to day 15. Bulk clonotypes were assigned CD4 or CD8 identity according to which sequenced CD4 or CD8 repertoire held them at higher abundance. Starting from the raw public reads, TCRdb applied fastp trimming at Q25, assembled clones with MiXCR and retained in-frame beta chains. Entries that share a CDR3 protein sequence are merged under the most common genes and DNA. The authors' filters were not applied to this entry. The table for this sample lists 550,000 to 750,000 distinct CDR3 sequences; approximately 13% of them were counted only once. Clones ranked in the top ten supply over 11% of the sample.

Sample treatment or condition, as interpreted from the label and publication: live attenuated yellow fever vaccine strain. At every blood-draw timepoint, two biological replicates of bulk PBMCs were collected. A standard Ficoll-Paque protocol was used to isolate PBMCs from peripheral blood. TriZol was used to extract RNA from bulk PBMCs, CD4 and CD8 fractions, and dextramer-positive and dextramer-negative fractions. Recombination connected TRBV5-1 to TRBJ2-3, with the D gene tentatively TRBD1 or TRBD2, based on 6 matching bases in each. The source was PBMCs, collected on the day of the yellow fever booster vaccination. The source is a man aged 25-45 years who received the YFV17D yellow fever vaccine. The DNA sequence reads TGCGCCAGCAGCTCTAGGGGGGCCGCAGATACGCAGTATATT. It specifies CASSSRGAADTQYI.